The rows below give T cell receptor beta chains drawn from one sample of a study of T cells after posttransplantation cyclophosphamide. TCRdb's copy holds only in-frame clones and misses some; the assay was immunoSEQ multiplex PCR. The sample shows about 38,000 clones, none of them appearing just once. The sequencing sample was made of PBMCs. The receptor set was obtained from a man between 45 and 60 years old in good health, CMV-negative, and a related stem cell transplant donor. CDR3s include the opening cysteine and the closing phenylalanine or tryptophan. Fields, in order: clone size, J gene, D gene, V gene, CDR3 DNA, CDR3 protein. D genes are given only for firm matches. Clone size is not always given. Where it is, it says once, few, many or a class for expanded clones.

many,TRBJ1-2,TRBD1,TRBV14,TGTGCCAGCAGCCAACTTGGGACAGCCTACTATGGCTACACCTTC,CASSQLGTAYYGYTF
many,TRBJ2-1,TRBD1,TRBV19,TGTGCCAGTAGTATAGTTCTTCAGGGGACAGGGAAGAATGAGCAGTTCTTC,CASSIVLQGTGKNEQFF
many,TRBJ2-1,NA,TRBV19,TGTGCCAGTAGTATAGGGTACTACGAAGGGCAGTTCTTC,CASSIGYYEGQFF
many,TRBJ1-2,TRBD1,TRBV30,TGTGCCTGGAGTGGAGGGGGCGAGGATGGCTACACCTTC,CAWSGGGEDGYTF
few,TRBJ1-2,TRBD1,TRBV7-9,TGTGCCAGCAGCGGTGGGACAGCGTATGGCTACACCTTC,CASSGGTAYGYTF
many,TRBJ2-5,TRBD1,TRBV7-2,TGTGCCAGCAGCTTCTCGACAGGGGGAGAGACCCAGTACTTC,CASSFSTGGETQYF
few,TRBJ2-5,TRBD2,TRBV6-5,TGTGCCAGCAGTTACTTACGGGGGGGCCGAGAGACCCAGTACTTC,CASSYLRGGRETQYF
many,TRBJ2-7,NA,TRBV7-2,TGTGCCAGCAGCCCGACCGGACAGAGCTCCTACGAGCAGTACTTC,CASSPTGQSSYEQYF
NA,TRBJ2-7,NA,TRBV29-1,TGCAGCGTTGGAGGGCCGTCTGCCTACGAGCAGTACTTC,CSVGGPSAYEQYF
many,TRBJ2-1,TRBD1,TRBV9,TGTGCCAGCAGCGTTACAGGGGGTATGAATGAGCAGTTCTTC,CASSVTGGMNEQFF
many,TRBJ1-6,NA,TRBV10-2,TGCGCCAGCAGTGAACTCCGGGTTGATAATTCACCCCTCCACTTT,CASSELRVDNSPLHF
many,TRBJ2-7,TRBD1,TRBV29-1,TGCAGCGTCGGGACAGGGCTCCTCTACGAGCAGTACTTC,CSVGTGLLYEQYF
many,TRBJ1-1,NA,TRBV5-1,TGCGCCAGCACGCGGCCCGGGAACACTGAAGCTTTCTTT,CASTRPGNTEAFF
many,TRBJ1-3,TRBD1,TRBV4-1,TGCGCCAGCAGCCCCGCTGGACAGGGCTCTGGAAACACCATATATTTT,CASSPAGQGSGNTIYF
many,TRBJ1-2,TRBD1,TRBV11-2,TGTGCCAGCAGCGTCGGGACAGGGGGAAACTATGGCTACACCTTC,CASSVGTGGNYGYTF
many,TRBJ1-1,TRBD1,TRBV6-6,TGTGCCAGCAGACCTCTGACAGGGGGCATGAACACTGAAGCTTTCTTT,CASRPLTGGMNTEAFF
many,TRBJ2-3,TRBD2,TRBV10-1,TGCGCCAGCGGGCTAGCGGGGACAGATACGCAGTATTTT,CASGLAGTDTQYF
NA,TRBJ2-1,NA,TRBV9,TGTGCCAGCAGCGTAGAAATCGGGAGAGTCTACAATGAGCAGTTCTTC,CASSVEIGRVYNEQFF
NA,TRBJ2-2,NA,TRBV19,TGTGCCAGTAGTATAGATCTCCAGTACACCGGGGAGCTGTTTTTT,CASSIDLQYTGELFF
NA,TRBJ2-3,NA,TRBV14,TGTGCCAGCAGCCGAGGACAGCCATCAGATACGCAGTATTTT,CASSRGQPSDTQYF
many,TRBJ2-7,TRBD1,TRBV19,TGTGCCAGTAGTGCCGGGACAGGGGGCTACGAGCAGTACTTC,CASSAGTGGYEQYF
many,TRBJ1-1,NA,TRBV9,TGTGCCAGCAGCACCTACGAGGACACTGAAGCTTTCTTT,CASSTYEDTEAFF
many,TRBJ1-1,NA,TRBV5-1,TGCGCCAGCAGCTTTGGTCAGGTCGGGAACACTGAAGCTTTCTTT,CASSFGQVGNTEAFF
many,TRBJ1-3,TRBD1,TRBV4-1,TGCGCCAGCAGCCAAGTTAGGGGAACAGGGGGCACTGGAAACACCATATATTTT,CASSQVRGTGGTGNTIYF
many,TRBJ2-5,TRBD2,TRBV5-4,TGTGCCAGCAGCTTGTCGGGGGGAGCGGGAGTGGGGGAGACCCAGTACTTC,CASSLSGGAGVGETQYF
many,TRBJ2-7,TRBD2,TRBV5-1,TGCGCCAGCAGCCCCAGCGGGGGGGCCGTAAACGAGCAGTACTTC,CASSPSGGAVNEQYF
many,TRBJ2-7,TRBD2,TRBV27,TGTGCCACCCTATTGCGGGGGGGCGGGGGCGCCTACGAGCAGTACTTC,CATLLRGGGGAYEQYF
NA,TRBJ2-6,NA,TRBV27,TGTGCCAGCAGTTTAGAACGGAGCTTCTCTGGGGCCAACGTCCTGACTTTC,CASSLERSFSGANVLTF
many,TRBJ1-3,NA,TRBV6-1,TGTGCCAGTCCGGAGGTACCTGGAAACACCATATATTTT,CASPEVPGNTIYF
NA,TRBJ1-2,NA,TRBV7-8,TGTGCCAGCAGCTTGTCCACAGGGTCCTATGGCTACACCTTC,CASSLSTGSYGYTF
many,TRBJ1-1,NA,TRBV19,TGTGCCAGTAGTCTCAGGGTGAACACTGAAGCTTTCTTT,CASSLRVNTEAFF
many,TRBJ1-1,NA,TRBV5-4,TGTGCCAGCAGCTCCCCCGTCGGGGGGAACACTGAAGCTTTCTTT,CASSSPVGGNTEAFF
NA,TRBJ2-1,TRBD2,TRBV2,TGTGCCAGCTGGGGGGGGACTAGCGCGCCCAATGAGCAGTTCTTC,CASWGGTSAPNEQFF
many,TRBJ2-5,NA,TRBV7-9,TGTGCCAGCAGCTTAGGTTCGGGGGGCCACGAGACCCAGTACTTC,CASSLGSGGHETQYF
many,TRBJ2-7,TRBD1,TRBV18,TGTGCCAGCTCTCCAGGACAGGGTGGGCCCTACGAGCAGTACTTC,CASSPGQGGPYEQYF
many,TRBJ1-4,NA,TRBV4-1,TGCGCCAGCAGCCAGGGGGGGTGGGAAAAACTGTTTTTT,CASSQGGWEKLFF